This T cell receptor (beta chain) came from a study of radiotherapy plus CTLA-4 blockade in lung cancer. Comments on this clone: Its antigen is not known.

This CDR3 spans 15 amino acids. After removal of 4 bases from V and 3 bases from J, the junction contained 7 bases not matched to a gene. CDR1 is SGDLS and CDR2 is YYNGEE in the germline V gene. Chemo-refractory metastatic non-small-cell lung cancer patients underwent focal radiation alongside CTLA-4 blockade with ipilimumab. Findings and caveats of the study: There was expansion of tumor-derived TCR clones in blood after radiotherapy plus ipilimumab. Early clone dynamics of blood T cells, plus interferon-beta, reportedly predicted response best.

Produced via immunoSEQ multiplex PCR; TCRdb's table is partial and in-frame only. The repertoire holds 45,000 or so clones, about 72% seen once, with around 8% in the top ten. Source: peripheral blood, taken from a patient treated with radiotherapy plus ipilimumab. The genes are TRBV9 and TRBJ1-5; 7 bases agree with TRBD1. This clonotype was obtained from a human donor with non-small cell lung cancer who had stable disease on radiotherapy plus ipilimumab. CDR3 amino acids: CASSPGQSYNQPQHF. CDR3 DNA: TGTGCCAGCAGCCCGGGACAGTCGTACAATCAGCCCCAGCATTTT.